This entry lists 23 T cell receptor beta chains sequenced from one sample in a study of lung T cells in sarcoidosis with Löfgren's syndrome. MiXCR, run by TCRdb on the reads, gives a single entry per CDR3 protein. The repertoire has roughly 19,000 distinct CDR3 sequences, less than 25% of them found once; the top ten carry 4.1%. The specimen was CD4+ T cells from PBMCs. These receptors were taken from a human donor with sarcoidosis (Löfgren's syndrome or another form), or a control subject (not recorded which).

In its sample, this clonotype was seen a few times. The chain carries TRBV29-1 and TRBJ2-1, with TRBD1 identical over 11 bases. This CDR3 has 15 residues. Germline-derived CDR1 and CDR2 are SQVTM and ANQGSEA. The V gene end was trimmed by 6 bases and the J gene end by 7 bases; junction bases not matched to a gene: 11. The CDR3 protein is CSVGAPDRGRNEQFF. For the CDR3, the DNA is TGCAGCGTCGGTGCCCCGGACAGGGGGCGAAATGAGCAGTTCTTC.

This clonotype occurred many times. The chain combines TRBV28 with TRBJ2-5; 10 positions agree with TRBD1. CDR3 length: 18 amino acids. CDR1 and CDR2 (germline): MDHEN, SYDVKM. V dropped 5 bases and J dropped 5; count of bases not matched to a gene: 17. CDR3 protein: CASSPTWARQGAGETQYF. CDR3 DNA sequence: TGTGCCAGCAGTCCTACCTGGGCCCGACAGGGGGCAGGGGAGACCCAGTACTTC.

With respect to this clonotype: A single base separates this from a much larger clone, so it may be a read error. Because it lacks the conserved phenylalanine or tryptophan at the end, this CDR3 is likely a read error. The rearrangement links TRBV4-2 to TRBJ2-5; D is unresolved. The germline CDR1 and CDR2 sequences are LGHNA and YNFKEQ. V gave up 4 bases and J gave up 5 bases, with 11 bases separating them. The CDR3 loop spans 13 amino acids. DNA for the CDR3: TGTGCCAGCAGCCTGGGTTCCATGGAGACCCAGTACCTC. This gives the protein CASSLGSMETQYL.

The sample holds a few counts of this clonotype. With a much larger clone just one base away, this may be a read error. The rearrangement links TRBV7-6 to TRBJ2-5; weak D call: TRBD2 (6 bases). The CDR3 runs 15 residues. Germline CDR1 is SGHVS and CDR2 is FNYEAQ. CDR3 sequence: CASSLSGPAQEAQYF. The CDR3, as DNA: TGTGCCAGCAGCCTGAGCGGGCCCGCCCAAGAGGCCCAGTACTTC.

In this sample, this clonotype turned up many times. The chain joins TRBV7-2 to TRBJ2-1; 9 bases line up with TRBD2. Unmatched junction bases numbered 15, after V lost 3 bases and J lost 0 bases. This CDR3 has 20 residues. Per germline, CDR1 SGHTA and CDR2 FQGNSA. CDR3 amino acids: CASSLPMASGAEFSYNEQFF. The CDR3 DNA is TGTGCCAGCAGCTTGCCCATGGCTAGCGGGGCCGAATTCTCCTACAATGAGCAGTTCTTC.

This clonotype is categorized as medium-sized. The rearrangement links TRBV28 to TRBJ2-1; perhaps TRBD2 as D (6 bases). V shed 5 bases and J shed 4 bases, with 12 bases lying between them. Germline V lookup: CDR1 MDHEN, CDR2 SYDVKM. The CDR3 runs to 14 residues. The CDR3, as DNA: TGTGCCAGCAGTGGAGGGGTAAGGTACAATGAGCAGTTCTTC. Protein sequence: CASSGGVRYNEQFF.

By sample share, this clonotype is medium-sized. The chain has TRBV6-1 and TRBJ1-2, with no clear D. Per germline, CDR1 MNHNS and CDR2 SASEGT. This CDR3 region has 12 residues. Trimming removed 5 bases at V and 7 bases at J, with 11 bases between. CDR3 bases: TGTGCCAGCAGTTTGACGGAAAGTGGCTACACCTTC. This codes for CASSLTESGYTF.

This clonotype was observed many times. The rearrangement uses TRBV18 and TRBJ1-2; D gene unclear. The CDR3 is made up of 14 amino acids. Germline CDR1 is KGHSH and CDR2 is LQKENI. V was pared by 3 bases and J by 1 base, with 9 bases between. The CDR3 loop is CASSPVADNYGYTF. The CDR3 nucleotides read TGTGCCAGCTCACCGGTCGCAGATAACTATGGCTACACCTTC.

This clonotype has only one observation. The CDR3 DNA sequence: TGTGCCAGCAGTTACCGCGGGACACCGAACACTGAAGCTTTCTTT. Translating it yields CASSYRGTPNTEAFF. The chain joins TRBV6-6 to TRBJ1-1; D may be TRBD1 (6 bases). The CDR3 is made up of 15 amino acids. Trimming left V 2 bases short and J 1 base short, with 11 bases between. Germline V lookup: CDR1 MNHNY, CDR2 SVGAGI (reference sequence).

This clonotype appeared a few times. A much larger clonotype is one base distant, so this may be a read error. The rearrangement links TRBV24-1 to TRBJ1-3, with D unclear. Germline CDR1 KGHDR, CDR2 SFDVKD. The CDR3 loop spans 15 amino acids. V was pared by 11 bases and J by 2 bases, with 18 bases between. Here the CDR3 reads CAISVGRTPGNTIYF. The DNA for the CDR3 is TGTGCCATCTCCGTTGGGAGGACCCCTGGAAACACCATATATTTT.

In this sample, this clonotype is medium-sized. The chain employs TRBV20-1 and TRBJ1-1; D might be TRBD1 (6 bases). The germline V gene encodes CDR1 DFQATT and CDR2 SNEGSKA (reference sequence). This CDR3 has 13 residues. Trimming left V 6 bases short and J 0 bases short, with 11 bases between. DNA for the CDR3: TGCAGTGCCGCGGACAGAATGAACACTGAAGCTTTCTTT. Translating it yields CSAADRMNTEAFF.

The table lists this clonotype with many counts. This chain joins TRBV7-8 and TRBJ1-2; 7 bases line up with TRBD1. Germline CDR1 and CDR2: SGHVS and FQNEAQ. The length of the CDR3 is 15 residues. V gave up 3 bases and J gave up 2 bases; unmatched junction bases: 6. For the CDR3, the DNA is TGTGCCAGCAGCTTTCAGGGGGTTGCGAACTATGGCTACACCTTC. This encodes CASSFQGVANYGYTF.

CDR3 loop: CASSTDRGTDTQYF. The CDR3 DNA follows: TGTGCCAGTAGTACAGACAGGGGCACAGATACGCAGTATTTT. The chain links TRBV19 to TRBJ2-3; 7 bases agree with TRBD1. Trimming removed 4 bases from V and 1 base from J; junction bases left unmatched: 2. The germline CDR1 and CDR2 sequences are LNHDA and SQIVND (reference sequence). This CDR3 is built from 14 residues.

Notes on this clonotype: Just one base apart from a much larger clone, this may be a read error. V and J are TRBV20-1 and TRBJ2-1, with D perhaps matching TRBD1 or TRBD2 (5 bases each). Trimming stripped 6 bases from V and 5 bases from J, with 14 bases between. The CDR3 has 13 residues. CDR1 is DFQATT and CDR2 is SNEGSKA in the germline V gene (reference sequence). In DNA form, the CDR3 reads TGCAGTGCCGCGATACTAGGGGACAATGAGCAGTTCTTC. It yields the protein CSAAILGDNEQFF.

About this clonotype itself: The junction departs from the called germline gene at one end, perhaps through a read error. The V call is TRBV25-1, the J call TRBJ2-1, with D tentatively TRBD2 (7 bases). CDR3 length equals 16 residues. Germline lookup yields CDR1 MGHDK and CDR2 SYGVNS. The CDR3 DNA is TGTGCCAGCAGTGACCGACTGGGGGGGCTTTACAATGAGCAGCTCTTC. It translates to CASSDRLGGLYNEQLF.

This clonotype appeared a few times. The chain recombines TRBV11-2 with TRBJ2-5; a weak D match, TRBD2 (5 bases). The V end was cut by 3 bases, the J end by 2 bases, with 7 bases between. The CDR3 contains 13 residues. Germline lookup yields CDR1 SGHAT and CDR2 FQNNGV. As DNA, the CDR3 is TGTGCCAGCAGCTTTGGAGGACAAGAGACCCAGTACTTC. Translated, it gives CASSFGGQETQYF. Complete variable domain (other parts from reference TRBV11-2 and TRBJ2-5): EAGVAQSPRYKIIEKRQSVAFWCNPISGHATLYWYQQILGQGPKLLIQFQNNGVVDDSQLPKDRFSAERLKGVDSTLKIQPAKLEDSAVYLCASSFGGQETQYFGPGTRLLVL.

Of note for this clonotype: Given a much more abundant clone one base away, this may be a read error. This rearrangement joins TRBV3-1 to TRBJ2-3, with D possibly TRBD2 on 6 matching bases. Germline lookup yields CDR1 LGHDT and CDR2 YNNKEL (reference sequence). The V and J ends lost 2 bases and 7 bases respectively, with 16 bases between them. The CDR3 spans 15 residues. CDR3 nucleotides: TGTGCCAGCAGCCAACCTACCGGGGGACCAAATACGCAGTATTTT. Its translation is CASSQPTGGPNTQYF.

This clonotype is labeled as medium-sized. The CDR3 DNA is TGCAGTGCTAGAGATCAGACTTTGGCAGCTTTCTTT. Protein sequence: CSARDQTLAAFF. The chain is built from TRBV20-1 and TRBJ1-1; no definite D call. The CDR3 runs to 12 residues. Germline V CDR1 and CDR2: DFQATT, SNEGSKA (reference sequence). V was clipped by 0 bases and J by 10 bases, with 12 bases between them.

This clonotype appeared a few times. The chain combines TRBV5-6 with TRBJ2-7; 7 nucleotides align to TRBD1. The CDR3 is made up of 12 amino acids. Germline V gives CDR1 SGHDT, CDR2 YYEEEE. The J segment lost 7 bases and the V segment lost 2 bases, leaving 3 bases of the junction unmatched. For the CDR3, the DNA is TGTGCCAGCAGCTTAAGGGGGCGAGAGCAGTACTTC. As protein: CASSLRGREQYF. The full variable domain, rest sourced from reference TRBV5-6 and TRBJ2-7, is DAGVTQSPTHLIKTRGQQVTLRCSPKSGHDTVSWYQQALGQGPQFIFQYYEEEERQRGNFPDRFSGHQFPNYSSELNVNALLLGDSALYLCASSLRGREQYFGPGTRLTVT.

This clonotype was found many times. This chain joins TRBV7-8 and TRBJ2-1, with 8 bases identical to TRBD2. This CDR3 has 16 amino acids. The germline gives CDR1 SGHVS, CDR2 FQNEAQ. The V gene end was trimmed by 1 base and the J gene end by 7 bases; junction bases not matched to a gene: 9. DNA for the CDR3: TGTGCCAGCAGCTTAGGGGGAGGGACTAGGACAAATGAGCAGTTCTTC. Its translation: CASSLGGGTRTNEQFF.

This clonotype was observed many times. This chain uses TRBV6-1 with TRBJ1-4; the match to TRBD1 covers 9 bases. After removal of 7 bases from V and 5 bases from J, the junction contained 5 bases not matched to a gene. This CDR3 is built from 14 residues. Germline V gene sequence: CDR1 MNHNS, CDR2 SASEGT. The CDR3: CASTTQGANEKLFF. CDR3 sequence (DNA): TGTGCCAGCACTACACAGGGGGCCAATGAAAAACTGTTTTTT.

In this sample, this clonotype turned up many times. The chain employs TRBV20-1 and TRBJ2-5; 9 nucleotides agree with TRBD1. Germline V gives CDR1 DFQATT, CDR2 SNEGSKA (reference sequence). The CDR3 contains 13 residues. The ends lost 4 bases at V and 5 bases at J; junction bases unmatched: 5. CDR3 amino acids: CSATDRGEETQYF. Here the CDR3 DNA reads TGCAGTGCTACGGACAGGGGAGAGGAGACCCAGTACTTC.

In its sample, this clonotype was seen many times. The J gene is TRBJ1-1, the V gene TRBV12-3 or TRBV12-4; TRBD1 matches at 7 bases. The CDR3 has 15 amino acids. Trimming at V came to 5 bases and at J to 1 base, leaving 7 bases not matched to a gene. CDR3 protein: CASSHAGGENTEAFF. The CDR3 nucleotides are TGTGCCAGCAGTCACGCAGGGGGGGAGAACACTGAAGCTTTCTTT.